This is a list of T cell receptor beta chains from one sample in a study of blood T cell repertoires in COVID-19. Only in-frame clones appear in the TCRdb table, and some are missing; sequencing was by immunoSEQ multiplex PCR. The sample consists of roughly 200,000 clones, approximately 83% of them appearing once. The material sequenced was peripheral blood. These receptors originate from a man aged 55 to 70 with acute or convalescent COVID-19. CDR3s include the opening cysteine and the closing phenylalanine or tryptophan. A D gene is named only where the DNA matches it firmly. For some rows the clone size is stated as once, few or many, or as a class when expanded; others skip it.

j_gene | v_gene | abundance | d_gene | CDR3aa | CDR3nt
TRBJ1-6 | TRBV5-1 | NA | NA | CASSLAGNNSPLHF | TGCGCCAGCAGCTTGGCAGGGAATAATTCACCCCTCCACTTT
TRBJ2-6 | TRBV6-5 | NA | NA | CASRSPGSGANVLTF | TGTGCCAGCAGGTCCCCGGGGTCTGGGGCCAACGTCCTGACTTTC
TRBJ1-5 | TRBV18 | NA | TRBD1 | CASSPGDRGQPQHF | TGTGCCAGCTCACCAGGGGACAGAGGACAGCCCCAGCATTTT
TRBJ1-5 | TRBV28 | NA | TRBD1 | CASSSAGTGDNQPQHF | TGTGCCAGCAGTTCGGCCGGGACAGGGGACAATCAGCCCCAGCATTTT
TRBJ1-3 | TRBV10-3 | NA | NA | CAISDPGQSSGNTIYF | TGTGCCATCAGTGACCCCGGACAGAGCTCTGGAAACACCATATATTTT
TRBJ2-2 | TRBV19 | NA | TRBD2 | CASRAPGLATTGELFF | TGTGCCAGTAGAGCGCCGGGACTAGCAACGACCGGGGAGCTGTTTTTT
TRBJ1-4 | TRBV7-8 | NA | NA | CASSPRRVSGEKLFF | TGTGCCAGCAGCCCCAGGCGAGTGTCAGGGGAAAAACTGTTTTTT
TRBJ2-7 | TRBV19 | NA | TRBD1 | CASSTRDSHYEQYF | TGTGCCAGTAGTACCCGGGACAGCCACTACGAGCAGTACTTC
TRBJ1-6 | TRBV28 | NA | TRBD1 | CASSSTGGWSPLHF | TGTGCCAGCAGTTCGACAGGGGGCTGGTCACCCCTCCACTTT
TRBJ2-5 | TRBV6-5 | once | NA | CARHAGTGETQYF | TGTGCCCGCCATGCCGGGACTGGGGAGACCCAGTACTTC
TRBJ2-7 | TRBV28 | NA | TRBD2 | CASSFTRAMREEGEQYF | TGTGCCAGCAGTTTTACCAGGGCCATGCGGGAGGAGGGCGAGCAGTACTTC
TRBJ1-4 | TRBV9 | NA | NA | CASSVAPASPNEKLFF | TGTGCCAGCAGCGTAGCCCCAGCGTCCCCTAATGAAAAACTGTTTTTT
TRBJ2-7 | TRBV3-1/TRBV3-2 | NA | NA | CASSQEWESYEQYF | TGTGCCAGCAGCCAAGAATGGGAGTCCTACGAGCAGTACTTC
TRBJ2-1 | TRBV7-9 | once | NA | CASSLPPRNEQFF | TGTGCCAGCAGCTTACCCCCGAGGAATGAGCAGTTCTTC
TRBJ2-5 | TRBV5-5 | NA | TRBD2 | CASSWVGLAGSPGETQYF | TGTGCCAGCAGCTGGGTGGGACTAGCGGGGTCCCCAGGGGAGACCCAGTACTTC
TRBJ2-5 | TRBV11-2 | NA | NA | CASSLEVGRGETQYF | TGTGCCAGCAGCTTAGAGGTGGGACGGGGGGAGACCCAGTACTTC
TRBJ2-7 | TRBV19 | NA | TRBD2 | CASSVTSGPYEQYF | TGTGCCAGTAGTGTGACTAGCGGGCCCTACGAGCAGTACTTC
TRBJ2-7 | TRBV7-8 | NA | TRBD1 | CASSLWTGTGAYEQYF | TGTGCCAGCAGCTTGTGGACCGGGACAGGTGCCTACGAGCAGTACTTC
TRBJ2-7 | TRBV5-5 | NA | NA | CASSLESAGEQYF | TGTGCCAGCAGCTTGGAAAGCGCGGGCGAGCAGTACTTC
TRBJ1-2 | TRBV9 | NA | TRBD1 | CAMGRGGGDNYGYTF | TGTGCCATGGGAAGAGGGGGCGGCGATAACTATGGCTACACCTTC
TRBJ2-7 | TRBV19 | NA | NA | CASSHLGVTYEQYF | TGTGCCAGTAGTCATCTAGGGGTGACCTACGAGCAGTACTTC
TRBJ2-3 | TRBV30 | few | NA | CAWSPHTDTQYF | TGTGCCTGGAGTCCCCACACAGATACGCAGTATTTT
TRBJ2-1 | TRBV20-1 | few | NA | CSAGVIDEQFF | TGCAGTGCCGGAGTAATTGATGAGCAGTTCTTC
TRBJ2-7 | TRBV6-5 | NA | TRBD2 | CASSYSRGSSSYEQYF | TGTGCCAGCAGTTACTCGCGGGGGAGTTCCTCCTACGAGCAGTACTTC
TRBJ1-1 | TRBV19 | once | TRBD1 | CASRGGKGTEAFF | TGTGCCAGTCGAGGGGGCAAGGGCACTGAAGCTTTCTTT
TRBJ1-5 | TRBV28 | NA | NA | CASSLPGEARQPQHF | TGTGCCAGCAGTTTACCCGGGGAAGCGAGGCAGCCCCAGCATTTT
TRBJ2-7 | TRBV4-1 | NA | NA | CASSQGDVFGTPEQYF | TGCGCCAGCAGCCAAGGGGACGTTTTCGGGACACCCGAGCAGTACTTC
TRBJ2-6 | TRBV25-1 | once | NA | CASSSNGANVLTF | TGTGCCAGCAGTTCTAATGGGGCCAACGTCCTGACTTTC
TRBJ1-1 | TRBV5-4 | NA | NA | CASSLTPLATDTEAFF | TGTGCCAGCAGCTTGACGCCGCTTGCGACTGACACTGAAGCTTTCTTT
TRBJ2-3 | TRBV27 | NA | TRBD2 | CASSSLAEVTDTQYF | TGTGCCAGCAGTTCTCTAGCGGAAGTCACAGATACGCAGTATTTT
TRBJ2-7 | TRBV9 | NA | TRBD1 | CASSVAGTDREQYF | TGTGCCAGCAGCGTTGCCGGGACAGATCGCGAGCAGTACTTC
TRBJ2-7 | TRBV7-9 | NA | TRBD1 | CASSSWDRGSEQYF | TGTGCCAGCAGCTCTTGGGACAGGGGCAGTGAGCAGTACTTC
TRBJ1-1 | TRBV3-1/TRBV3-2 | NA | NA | CASSQKGGGTEAFF | TGTGCCAGCAGCCAAAAGGGGGGGGGAACTGAAGCTTTCTTT
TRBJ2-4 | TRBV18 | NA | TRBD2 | CASSPPAGGPAKNIQYF | TGTGCCAGCTCACCACCGGCGGGAGGCCCAGCCAAAAACATTCAGTACTTC
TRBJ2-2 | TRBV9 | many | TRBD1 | CASDRETGELFF | TGTGCCAGCGACAGGGAGACCGGGGAGCTGTTTTTT
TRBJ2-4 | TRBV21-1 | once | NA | CASKKNLPDSLAKNIQYF | TGTGCCAGCAAGAAGAACCTCCCTGACAGCCTAGCGAAAAACATTCAGTACTTC
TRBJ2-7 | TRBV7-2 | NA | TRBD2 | CASSLGASGSSEQYF | TGTGCCAGCAGCTTAGGGGCTAGCGGGAGCTCGGAGCAGTACTTC
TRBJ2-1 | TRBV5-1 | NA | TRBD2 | CASSQTSGSFDEQFF | TGCGCCAGCAGCCAGACTAGCGGGAGTTTCGATGAGCAGTTCTTC
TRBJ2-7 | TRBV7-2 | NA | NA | CATASGGVPMREQYF | TGTGCCACCGCCTCGGGCGGGGTCCCTATGAGGGAGCAGTACTTC
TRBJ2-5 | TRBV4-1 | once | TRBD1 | CASSQADRGRGETQYF | TGCGCCAGCAGCCAAGCCGACAGGGGACGAGGAGAGACCCAGTACTTC
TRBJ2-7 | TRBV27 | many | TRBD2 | CASSLSFGASGSYEQYF | TGTGCCAGCAGTTTATCTTTTGGGGCTAGCGGGAGCTACGAGCAGTACTTC
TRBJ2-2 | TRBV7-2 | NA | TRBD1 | CASSSRTGGNTGELFF | TGTGCCAGCAGCTCCCGGACAGGGGGGAACACCGGGGAGCTGTTTTTT